The present TCR beta chain was sequenced within a study of T-cell reconstitution after alpha-beta-depleted transplantation in children. Unique molecular identifiers were incorporated into the prepared TCRbeta library. TCRdb analysed the PCR reads with MiXCR anew, one entry per CDR3 protein. The sample includes 700,000 to 950,000 distinct CDR3 sequences, around 17% of them seen just once. Overall study findings and caveats: After transplant, at about two months, alpha-beta T cells were reportedly derived from several hundred expanded graft clones. After one year, T-cell counts and TCRbeta diversity mostly came from new T cells.

This clonotype appeared many times. What it binds is unknown. The CDR3 is made up of 13 amino acids. Per the germline V gene, CDR1 is SGHRS and CDR2 is YFSETQ. V was shortened by 4 bases and J by 7 bases, with 11 bases between the two germline ends. The receptor was derived from a male patient younger than 18 who had a stem cell transplant for acute lymphoblastic leukemia, so the T cells may come from the graft donor. V and J are TRBV5-1 and TRBJ2-2, with D possibly TRBD2 on 6 matching bases. Specimen: PBMCs, mostly from graft donor cells, collected 360 days after TCRalphabeta/CD19-depleted stem cell transplant. CDR3 amino acids: CASSANGGGELFF. DNA of the CDR3: TGCGCCAGCAGCGCGAACGGGGGCGGGGAGCTGTTTTTT.